The 31 T cell receptor beta chains in this list originate from one sample, sequenced in a study of identical twins. TCRdb re-called the 5' RACE reads with MiXCR, one entry per CDR3 protein. The sample has a few hundred thousand distinct CDR3 sequences; roughly 9% are singletons. Sequences were obtained from naive T cells sorted from blood. All receptors derive from a woman aged 50 to 60 in good health.

This clonotype was recorded a few times. The chain couples TRBV7-6 to TRBJ2-3; TRBD1 aligns across 9 bases. This CDR3 spans 15 amino acids. V shed 3 bases, J shed 4 bases, and the junction held 5 bases outside the gene matches. Per germline, CDR1 SGHVS and CDR2 FNYEAQ. Here the CDR3 DNA reads TGTGCCAGCAGCTTCCCGGGACAGGGTGCAGATACGCAGTATTTT. It codes for CASSFPGQGADTQYF.

This clonotype has ten or more counts. The rearrangement links TRBV20-1 to TRBJ2-1; possible D gene TRBD2, 5 bases. V gave up 2 bases and J gave up 10 bases, with 9 bases separating them. The CDR3 loop spans 11 amino acids. CDR1 and CDR2 (germline): DFQATT, SNEGSKA (reference sequence). This CDR3 reads CSARFRGEQFF. The CDR3 region has the DNA TGCAGTGCTAGATTTCGCGGGGAGCAGTTCTTC.

Worth noting for this clonotype: A much larger clone lies one base from this, so it may be a read error. The chain couples TRBV20-1 to TRBJ2-1, with D perhaps matching TRBD1 (5 bases). Germline V gene lookup returns CDR1 DFQATT and CDR2 SNEGSKA (reference sequence). The CDR3 consists of 15 residues. This chain's CDR3 is CCARDSAGYYNEQFF. The CDR3 DNA reads as TGCTGTGCTAGAGATTCGGCAGGGTACTACAATGAGCAGTTCTTC.

This clonotype has more than one count but fewer than ten. J is TRBJ2-5 and V is TRBV24-1; D gene ambiguous. The CDR3 loop spans 15 amino acids. Looked up from germline, CDR1 is KGHDR and CDR2 is SFDVKD. Deletions cut 2 bases from V and 1 base from J, with 10 bases between. The CDR3 DNA reads as TGTGCCACCAGTGATTCCATTACAGCCCAAGAGACCCAGTACTTC. Its protein product is CATSDSITAQETQYF.

This clonotype was detected a few times. The chain couples TRBV6-5 to TRBJ2-5; TRBD2 is a possible D gene (5 bases). Germline CDR1 is MNHEY and CDR2 is SVGAGI. V was shortened by 2 bases and J by 4 bases, with 11 bases between the two germline ends. The CDR3 is made up of 14 amino acids. DNA for the CDR3: TGTGCCAGCAGTTACACTCGTCGGGGAGAGACCCAGTACTTC. It codes for CASSYTRRGETQYF.

This chain links TRBV14 with TRBJ2-6; D is unclear. Between the trimmed V and J ends, which lost 2 bases and 0 bases, there was a span of 5 bases. From germline, CDR1 is SGHDN and CDR2 FVKESK. CDR3 size: 15 residues. The CDR3 protein is CASSQYRSGANVLTF. CDR3 DNA sequence: TGTGCCAGCAGCCAATACCGCTCTGGGGCCAACGTCCTGACTTTC.

This clonotype showed up many times. This rearrangement joins TRBV6-5 to TRBJ2-3; no firm D call. CDR3 length: 13 residues. Germline V gene lookup returns CDR1 MNHEY and CDR2 SVGAGI. The V gene lost 2 bases and the J gene lost 2 bases, with 5 bases spanning the gap. The CDR3 region has the DNA TGTGCCAGCAGTTACCGAAACACAGATACGCAGTATTTT. This sequence encodes CASSYRNTDTQYF.

This clonotype was counted at least ten times. The genes are TRBV20-1 and TRBJ1-4; TRBD1 agrees at 12 bases. Germline V gene sequence: CDR1 DFQATT, CDR2 SNEGSKA (reference sequence). V trimming: 0 bases; J trimming: 10 bases; junction bases outside the gene matches: 6. The CDR3 loop spans 15 amino acids. The CDR3 sequence is CSARDTGTGGRKLFF. DNA of the CDR3: TGCAGTGCTAGAGATACCGGGACAGGGGGCCGAAAACTGTTTTTT.

This clonotype was detected a few times. The chain recombines TRBV18 with TRBJ2-3, with D unclear. With 3 bases removed from V and 5 bases from J, the gap between germline ends came to 9 bases. The CDR3 is made up of 13 amino acids. CDR1 KGHSH and CDR2 LQKENI come from the germline V gene. The CDR3 loop reads CASSPRQQDTQYF. CDR3 coding DNA: TGTGCCAGCTCACCGAGGCAGCAAGATACGCAGTATTTT. Variable domain in full (rest from reference TRBV18 and TRBJ2-3): NAGVMQNPRHLVRRRGQEARLRCSPMKGHSHVYWYRQLPEEGLKFMVYLQKENIIDESGMPKERFSAEFPKEGPSILRIQQVVRGDSAAYFCASSPRQQDTQYFGPGTRLTVL.

At least ten counts were recorded for this clonotype. The chain joins TRBV6-5 to TRBJ2-7; D remains unclear. Trimming removed 3 bases at V and 5 bases at J, with 14 bases between. This CDR3 has 14 residues. Germline lookup yields CDR1 MNHEY and CDR2 SVGAGI. The CDR3 DNA sequence: TGTGCCAGCAGTTATAGCCAACAGAACCACGAGCAGTACTTC. Translation gives CASSYSQQNHEQYF.

In this sample, this clonotype turned up many times. V gene TRBV4-1 combines with J gene TRBJ1-5; tentatively, D is TRBD1 (5 bases). Germline loops: CDR1 MGHRA, CDR2 YSYEKL. The CDR3 runs 15 residues. V shed 2 bases and J shed 6 bases, with 14 bases lying between them. CDR3 DNA: TGCGCCAGCAGCCAAAGGGACGATATGAGTCAGCCCCAGCATTTT. Protein: CASSQRDDMSQPQHF.

This clonotype was picked up many times. The gene calls are TRBV29-1 and TRBJ2-1, with D possibly being TRBD1 or TRBD2 (5 bases each). Germline V gene lookup returns CDR1 SQVTM and CDR2 ANQGSEA. The V end was cut by 8 bases, the J end by 4 bases, with 15 bases between. The CDR3 consists of 13 residues. CDR3 amino acids: CSPLSGPYNEQFF. The DNA for the CDR3 is TGCAGCCCGCTCTCGGGACCTTACAATGAGCAGTTCTTC.

The genes are TRBV9 and TRBJ1-3; D ambiguous. The CDR3 totals 16 residues. Germline V gives CDR1 SGDLS, CDR2 YYNGEE. V lost 2 bases to trimming and J lost 0 bases, with 12 bases between them. CDR3 protein: CASSVLVGDSGNTIYF. CDR3 bases: TGTGCCAGCAGCGTTTTGGTCGGCGACTCTGGAAACACCATATATTTT.

This clonotype showed up just a few times. The rearrangement uses TRBV6-1 and TRBJ2-2; 8 nucleotides line up with TRBD2. This CDR3 spans 15 amino acids. After removal of 4 bases from V and 5 bases from J, the junction contained 6 bases not matched to a gene. Germline lookup yields CDR1 MNHNS and CDR2 SASEGT. In DNA form, the CDR3 reads TGTGCCAGCAGTGGACCAGCGGGAGTGACCGGGGAGCTGTTTTTT. Protein: CASSGPAGVTGELFF.

The table lists this clonotype with a few counts. DNA for the CDR3: TGTGCCAGCAGCTTTGATGAGGCCAATCAGCCCCAGCATTTT. Amino acids: CASSFDEANQPQHF. The V call is TRBV7-9, the J call TRBJ1-5; D gene ambiguous. There are 14 residues in the CDR3. Deletions cut 3 bases from V and 3 bases from J, with 9 bases between. Germline V gives CDR1 SEHNR, CDR2 FQNEAQ (reference sequence).

This sequence joins TRBV12-3 or TRBV12-4 and TRBJ2-4; 12 nucleotides line up with TRBD2. The CDR3 sequence is 16 residues long. J gave up 2 bases and V 2 bases, and 1 base lay outside the gene matches. DNA of the CDR3: TGTGCCAGCAGTTTACTAGCGGGAGGGTCCAAAAACATTCAGTACTTC. It yields the protein CASSLLAGGSKNIQYF.

This clonotype was seen ten or more times. The chain joins TRBV20-1 to TRBJ1-5; 10 bases fit TRBD1. V shed 3 bases and J 7 bases; nucleotides not matched to a gene: 6. This CDR3 is built from 14 residues. CDR1 and CDR2 from the germline V gene are DFQATT and SNEGSKA (reference sequence). The CDR3 coding sequence is TGCAGTGCTAGGGGGACAGGGGAGGCCCAGCCCCAGCATTTT. The encoded protein is CSARGTGEAQPQHF.

The genes are TRBV11-3 and TRBJ2-1; D tentatively reads TRBD1 or TRBD2 (5 bases each). Germline assignment: CDR1 SGHNT and CDR2 YENEEA. The CDR3 covers 15 residues. Trimming shortened V by 6 bases and J by 5 bases, and 17 bases separated the two germline ends. The CDR3 DNA follows: TGTGCCAGCAGGGGGGTGCGTGGGGCTAACAATGAGCAGTTCTTC. Protein: CASRGVRGANNEQFF.

The V call is TRBV20-1, the J call TRBJ2-3, with 9 nucleotides matching TRBD2. The V gene end was trimmed by 6 bases and the J gene end by 1 base; junction bases not matched to a gene: 8. The CDR3 length is 15 residues. Germline V gene lookup returns CDR1 DFQATT and CDR2 SNEGSKA (reference sequence). As DNA, the CDR3 is TGCAGTGCCCGCCCTTTAGCGGGGGGCACAGATACGCAGTATTTT. Protein sequence: CSARPLAGGTDTQYF.

This clonotype was detected only a few times. CDR3 in DNA: TGCAGCGTTTCAGGGGGTAACTATGGCTACACCTTC. Amino acids: CSVSGGNYGYTF. The gene calls are TRBV29-1 and TRBJ1-2; 7 bases align to TRBD1. This CDR3 contains 12 residues. Germline V gene data show CDR1 as SQVTM and CDR2 as ANQGSEA. Trimming at V came to 5 bases and at J to 1 base, leaving 1 base not matched to a gene.

This clonotype occurred many times. This chain connects TRBV20-1 to TRBJ2-6; 7 nucleotides align to TRBD1. This CDR3 has 19 amino acids. CDR1 is DFQATT and CDR2 is SNEGSKA in the germline V gene (reference sequence). The junction had 17 bases not matched to a gene; V was cut back by 6 bases and J by 0 bases. This CDR3 is CSARQVRQGDFSGANVLTF. The CDR3 region has the DNA TGCAGTGCGCGTCAAGTCCGACAGGGTGACTTCTCTGGGGCCAACGTCCTGACTTTC.

This clonotype was counted many times. The chain is built from TRBV20-1 and TRBJ1-1; D gene uncertain. V was clipped by 3 bases and J by 5 bases, with 7 bases between them. The CDR3 loop spans 11 amino acids. Germline V gives CDR1 DFQATT, CDR2 SNEGSKA (reference sequence). CDR3 nucleotides: TGCAGTGCTAGTCGGGAAACTGAAGCTTTCTTT. Its protein is CSASRETEAFF.

The chain employs TRBV5-1 and TRBJ1-1; the D is unclear. The CDR3 is 16 amino acids. Trimming shortened V by 0 bases and J by 7 bases, and 19 bases separated the two germline ends. CDR1 is SGHRS, CDR2 YFSETQ, per germline. The CDR3 sequence is CASSLGIRAELFEAFF. For the CDR3, the DNA is TGCGCCAGCAGCTTGGGAATAAGGGCGGAGTTGTTTGAAGCTTTCTTT.

The chain carries TRBV20-1 and TRBJ2-7; possible D gene TRBD2, 5 bases. Germline CDR1 and CDR2: DFQATT and SNEGSKA (reference sequence). The CDR3 sequence is 15 residues long. Trimming stripped 4 bases from V and 5 bases from J, with 21 bases between. Here the CDR3 reads CSAIGDEGVYDEQYF. The CDR3 DNA is TGCAGTGCTATCGGGGATGAGGGAGTGTACGACGAGCAGTACTTC.

The V gene is TRBV28, the J gene TRBJ2-1; maybe TRBD1 (6 bases). This CDR3 region has 13 residues. Trimming stripped 7 bases from V and 5 bases from J, with 12 bases between. Looked up from germline, CDR1 is MDHEN and CDR2 is SYDVKM. DNA of the CDR3: TGTGCCAGCAAAGGGGGACCCAACAATGAGCAGTTCTTC. This encodes CASKGGPNNEQFF.

This clonotype was counted ten times or more. The rearrangement uses TRBV24-1 and TRBJ2-1; TRBD2 matches 13 bases. This CDR3 has 17 residues. Germline-derived CDR1 and CDR2 are KGHDR and SFDVKD. V lost 5 bases to trimming and J lost 1 base; unmatched junction nucleotides: 4. In nucleotides, the CDR3 is TGTGCCACCAGTGGCCGGACTAGCGGGAGTTCCTACAATGAGCAGTTCTTC. Its translation: CATSGRTSGSSYNEQFF.

As DNA, the CDR3 is TGCAGCGTTACACAGGGGGCGCGCCGAGCTTTCTTT. It encodes CSVTQGARRAFF. The V gene is TRBV29-1, the J gene TRBJ1-1; TRBD1 matches at 9 bases. Trimming took 5 bases from V and 10 from J; bases not matched to a gene: 8. This CDR3 contains 12 residues. CDR1 is SQVTM and CDR2 is ANQGSEA in the germline V gene. Filled out from reference TRBV29-1 and TRBJ1-1, the complete variable domain reads SAVISQKPSRDICQRGTSLTIQCQVDSQVTMMFWYRQQPGQSLTLIATANQGSEATYESGFVIDKFPISRPNLTFSTLTVSNMSPEDSSIYLCSVTQGARRAFFGQGTRLTVV.

This clonotype came up a few times. This sequence joins TRBV6-2 or TRBV6-3 and TRBJ2-1, with 8 positions matching TRBD2. Germline CDR1 is MNHEY and CDR2 is SVGEGT. V shed 2 bases and J 13 bases; nucleotides not matched to a gene: 7. The CDR3 runs to 13 residues. The CDR3 DNA sequence: TGTGCCAGCAGTTACCACGCGGGAGGCGATCAGTTCTTC. Translation: CASSYHAGGDQFF.

The table lists this clonotype with a few counts. DNA for the CDR3: TGTGCCAGCAGTGAGAGGAGGGATGGCAATCAGCCCCAGCATTTT. Translated, it gives CASSERRDGNQPQHF. The chain has TRBV6-2 or TRBV6-3 and TRBJ1-5; D gene ambiguous. Per germline, CDR1 MNHEY and CDR2 SVGEGT. Deletions cut 5 bases from V and 2 bases from J, with 13 bases between. The CDR3 runs 15 residues.

The chain employs TRBV19 and TRBJ2-3; TRBD2 matches at 16 bases. The CDR3 length is 16 residues. V dropped 4 bases and J dropped 4; count of bases not matched to a gene: 2. Germline V CDR1 and CDR2: LNHDA, SQIVND (reference sequence). DNA of the CDR3: TGTGCCAGTAGTACGGGACTAGCGGGAGGGCCAGATACGCAGTATTTT. Translation: CASSTGLAGGPDTQYF.

In its sample, this clonotype was seen many times. The rearrangement joins TRBV6-2 or TRBV6-3 to TRBJ2-2, with D tentatively TRBD2 (5 bases). V lost 6 bases and J 1 base, leaving 9 bases between the germline ends. The CDR3 loop spans 14 amino acids. Germline CDR1 reads MNHEY; CDR2 reads SVGEGT. This chain's CDR3 is CASSQRVNTGELFF. CDR3 sequence (DNA): TGTGCCAGCAGCCAGAGGGTGAACACCGGGGAGCTGTTTTTT.